The clone carrying this T cell receptor beta chain was detected once. The antigen is not known. Profiled with immunoSEQ multiplex PCR; TCRdb holds only in-frame clones, not every one. The data hold several thousand clones, with about nine tenths observed a single time. These data are taken from a study of T cells in localized non-small cell lung cancer. General observations from the study: Heterogeneity stays possible, as sequencing covered only one tumor region. When the top 100 tumor clones were examined, a median about 60 of them also appeared in the adjacent lung, which was paired and uninvolved.

The CDR3 is 13 residues long. Germline V lookup: CDR1 MNHNY, CDR2 SVGAGI (reference sequence). The germline V and J ends were trimmed by 7 bases and 6 bases, with 12 bases remaining between them. This sequence joins TRBV6-6 and TRBJ2-2, with a possible D match to TRBD2 (6 bases). Sequences were derived from peripheral blood, sampled before any cancer treatment. The TCR comes from a female donor over 55 with stage II squamous cell lung carcinoma. CDR3 loop: CASTLGGPGELFF. The DNA for the CDR3 is TGTGCCAGCACCCTGGGGGGACCCGGGGAGCTGTTTTTT.